Listed below are T cell receptor beta chains from one sample, sequenced in a study of response to subunit inactivated influenza vaccine. Each CDR3 protein gets one entry after TCRdb re-called the RT-PCR reads with MiXCR. The table lists hundreds of thousands of distinct CDR3 sequences, 6.5% to 8% of them singletons, with roughly 13% in the top ten. The specimen was PBMCs from blood, collected less than 30 months after vaccination. These TCRs come from a man between 45 and 75 years old who received an inactivated influenza vaccine. Both conserved end residues are part of each CDR3. The order of the fields is clone size, D gene, V gene, J gene, CDR3 DNA, CDR3 protein. The D gene is left open where the match is weak. Size tells how often a clone was seen (once, few, many) or the class of an expanded clone, and some rows leave it out.

NA	NA	TRBV7-8	TRBJ1-5	TGTGCCAGCAGCTTAGTGATGGGACGGAATAATCAGCCCCAGCATTTT	CASSLVMGRNNQPQHF
few	NA	TRBV7-3	TRBJ2-7	TGTGCCAGCAGCTTAGTTGGGGGCCATGAGCAGTACTTC	CASSLVGGHEQYF
many	NA	TRBV21-1	TRBJ2-5	TGTGCCAGCAGCAATGGACAGGAATGCGAGACCCAGTACTTC	CASSNGQECETQYF
NA	NA	TRBV20-1	TRBJ2-5	TGCAGTGCTAGAGTGGGTATGGTGGAGACCCAGTACTTC	CSARVGMVETQYF
few	TRBD2	TRBV7-3	TRBJ2-1	TGTGCCAGCAGCTTGGCTAGCGGGAGGGCTGAGCAGTTCTTC	CASSLASGRAEQFF
NA	TRBD2	TRBV5-1	TRBJ2-5	TGCGCCAGCAGCTTTGCCCATAGCGGGCCGACGGAGACCCAGTACTTC	CASSFAHSGPTETQYF
many	NA	TRBV12-3/TRBV12-4	TRBJ2-7	TGTGCCAGCAGTTTCCAGATAGGGAGAACTGGGACCTACGAGCAGTACTTC	CASSFQIGRTGTYEQYF
many	TRBD1	TRBV4-3	TRBJ2-1	TGCGCCAGCAGCAGGGACAGGGGGCTCTACAATGAGCAGTTCTTC	CASSRDRGLYNEQFF
few	NA	TRBV12-3/TRBV12-4	TRBJ1-4	TGTGCCAGCACACTCGCGGGGGGTGAGGAAAAACTGTTTTTT	CASTLAGGEEKLFF
many	NA	TRBV7-2	TRBJ2-2	TGTGCCAGCAGCCGAAGACAGGCGAACACCGGGGAGCTGTTTTTT	CASSRRQANTGELFF
few	NA	TRBV15	TRBJ1-2	TGTGCCACCAGCTCGGACGGTAACTATGGCTACACCTTC	CATSSDGNYGYTF
NA	NA	TRBV2	TRBJ2-1	TGTGCCAGCAGTGAGGCCAGCCCACAATACAATGAGCAGTTCTTC	CASSEASPQYNEQFF
few	NA	TRBV4-2	TRBJ2-3	TGTGCCAGCAGCCCAAGTCCCGTCGCAGATACGCAGTATTTT	CASSPSPVADTQYF
NA	TRBD1	TRBV5-5	TRBJ1-1	TGTGCCAGCAGCTGGGTGGACAGGGAAACTGAAGCTTTCTTT	CASSWVDRETEAFF
NA	NA	TRBV4-3	TRBJ1-2	TGCGCCAGCAGCCAAGATTTTCAGGGGCCCGGAATGAGCTACACCTTC	CASSQDFQGPGMSYTF
many	NA	TRBV6-1	TRBJ1-5	TGTGCCAGCAGGCGTTCGGGAGGTACGCTCCATCAGCCCCAGCATTTT	CASRRSGGTLHQPQHF
many	NA	TRBV24-1	TRBJ1-5	TGTGCCACCAGTGATTTCGGTCAGCCCCAGCATTTT	CATSDFGQPQHF
few	NA	TRBV30	TRBJ1-1	TGTGCCTGGAGGTTGGGAGCCCAAGCTGAAGCTTTCTTT	CAWRLGAQAEAFF
many	TRBD1	TRBV20-1	TRBJ2-7	TGCAGTGCTAGAGCGGGACAGGGGGCGTATTACGAGCAGTACTTC	CSARAGQGAYYEQYF
few	NA	TRBV5-6	TRBJ2-1	TGTGCCAGCAGCTTGGGACCCTTCTACAATGAGCAGTTCTTC	CASSLGPFYNEQFF
few	TRBD2	TRBV29-1	TRBJ2-1	TGCAGCGTTGGACTAGCGTGGAAAAATGAGCAGTTCTTC	CSVGLAWKNEQFF
few	TRBD1	TRBV5-1	TRBJ2-5	TGCGCCAGCCGGACAGGGGGCGCGGATGAGACCCAGTACTTC	CASRTGGADETQYF
few	TRBD1	TRBV30	TRBJ2-7	TGTGCCTGGAGTCCGGGACAGCGAAACGAGCAGTACTTC	CAWSPGQRNEQYF
NA	NA	TRBV11-1	TRBJ1-1	TGTGCCAGCAGCGGAAAAGGCCAACCGGGACACATGAACACTGAAGCTTTCTTT	CASSGKGQPGHMNTEAFF
many	TRBD2	TRBV7-2	TRBJ2-5	TGTGCCAGCAGCCAGACTAGCGGTCGACAAGAGACCCAGTACTTC	CASSQTSGRQETQYF